The clone carrying this TCR beta chain was found many times. Antigen unknown. These data come from a study of T cells in Graves' hyperthyroidism and ophthalmopathy. In germline, CDR1 is DFQATT, CDR2 SNEGSKA (reference sequence). The CDR3 extends over 12 amino acids. V was trimmed by 5 bases and J by 2 bases, leaving 10 bases between them. Study results and limitations: Blood also showed most of the thyroid clonotypes that were expanded above 0.001. Patients with ophthalmopathy were separated from those with stable hyperthyroidism by a 13 V-J model.

Pregnant or lactating patients were excluded, as were those with uncontrolled infection or other autoimmune disease. TCR beta CDR3 region amplification was performed from RNA transcripts. RT-PCR in the first round (using the HTBI primer set) targeted the TCR CDR3. TCRdb reanalysed the multiplex PCR reads using MiXCR and keeps one entry per CDR3 protein. The sample has about 400,000 distinct CDR3 sequences; 15% are singletons. The chain couples TRBV20-1 to TRBJ2-7; D call uncertain. The sequenced material came from blood. This clonotype was obtained from a woman aged 60-70 years with Graves' ophthalmopathy. In DNA, the CDR3 is TGCAGTGCTCTCGGACGAGCCTACGAGCAGTACTTC. This encodes CSALGRAYEQYF.